What follows are 2 T cell receptor beta chains derived from one specimen sequenced in a study of Graves' ophthalmopathy and Graves' hyperthyroidism. TCR beta CDR3 amplification used RNA transcripts. Following a first-round RT-PCR that used HTBI primers, a second-round multiplex PCR was carried out. From the multiplex PCR reads, TCRdb called clonotypes with MiXCR, one entry per CDR3 protein. The data hold some 520,000 distinct CDR3 sequences, with 13% to 15% observed a single time. Source material: blood. All receptors derive from a woman under 40 with Graves' ophthalmopathy.

This clonotype has more than one count but fewer than ten. One base away lies a much larger clone, so this may be a sequencing read error. The J gene is TRBJ1-2, the V gene TRBV13, with D possibly being TRBD1 (6 bases). Germline values: CDR1 PRHDT, CDR2 FYEKMQ (reference sequence). The CDR3 extends over 13 amino acids. Deletions cut 3 bases from V and 6 bases from J, with 11 bases between. As DNA, the CDR3 is TGTGCCAGCAGCTTCCTCGACAGGAATGGCTACACCTTC. It yields the protein CASSFLDRNGYTF.

V usage is TRBV28 and J usage is TRBJ2-5, with D perhaps matching TRBD2 (5 bases). Germline V gives CDR1 MDHEN, CDR2 SYDVKM. Trimming pared 7 bases from V and 4 bases from J, leaving 19 bases between. This CDR3 is built from 15 residues. This CDR3 reads CASIPNGGTIETQYF. The CDR3 coding sequence is TGTGCCAGCATCCCGAACGGAGGAACAATAGAGACCCAGTACTTC.